The 16 T cell receptor beta chains in this list originate from one sample, sequenced in a study of blood T cell repertoires in COVID-19. The repertoire was sequenced with immunoSEQ multiplex PCR; TCRdb's copy has only in-frame clones and lacks some. The sample yields 310,000 or so clones, around 87% seen once. What was sequenced was peripheral blood. All receptors derive from a woman aged 25 to 45 who had recovered from COVID-19.

Remarks on this clone: Other DNA variants within this sample encode the same CDR3. The chain couples TRBV15 to TRBJ2-5, with 9 bases aligning to TRBD1. With V trimmed by 3 bases and J by 2 bases, 1 base remained unmatched. Germline V lookup: CDR1 LNHNV, CDR2 YYDKDF (reference sequence). This CDR3 comprises 14 residues. CDR3 amino acids: CATSRDRGQETQYF. CDR3 nucleotides: TGTGCCACCAGCAGGGACAGGGGTCAAGAGACCCAGTACTTC.

The chain couples TRBV19 to TRBJ2-3; TRBD1 agrees at 9 bases. This CDR3 has 15 amino acids. With 5 bases clipped from V and 7 bases from J, the junction kept 10 bases outside the gene matches. Germline CDR1 and CDR2: LNHDA and SQIVND (reference sequence). As DNA, the CDR3 is TGTGCCAGTAGTGGTGGGACAGGGCTTCTCCATACGCAGTATTTT. Amino acid sequence: CASSGGTGLLHTQYF.

V is TRBV11-2 and J is TRBJ2-5; D is uncertain. Germline values: CDR1 SGHAT, CDR2 FQNNGV. The V gene lost 3 bases and the J gene lost 5 bases, with 7 bases spanning the gap. The CDR3 spans 12 residues. CDR3 region: CASSFDGETQYF. CDR3 coding DNA: TGTGCCAGCAGCTTCGACGGGGAGACCCAGTACTTC.

This clone came up once. This chain links TRBV9 with TRBJ2-1, with 8 bases aligning to TRBD1. The length of the CDR3 is 15 residues. Germline V gene sequence: CDR1 SGDLS, CDR2 YYNGEE. Germline trimming cut 0 bases from V and 6 bases from J; bases unmatched to any gene: 5. The CDR3 coding sequence is TGTGCCAGCAGCGTAGCAGGGACAGGAAGCAATGAGCAGTTCTTC. As protein: CASSVAGTGSNEQFF.

The V and J genes are TRBV12-3 or TRBV12-4 and TRBJ1-1; 9 bases are shared with TRBD1. The CDR3 contains 13 residues. J gave up 5 bases and V 6 bases, and 4 bases lay outside the gene matches. The CDR3, as DNA: TGTGCCAGCAGAAACGACAGGGGGACTGAAGCTTTCTTT. Amino acids: CASRNDRGTEAFF.

This clone was counted a few times. The chain combines TRBV24-1 with TRBJ1-5; maybe TRBD1 (5 bases). V was pared by 3 bases and J by 1 base, with 9 bases between. Germline CDR1 KGHDR, CDR2 SFDVKD. The CDR3 contains 15 residues. CDR3 DNA: TGTGCCACCAGTGATAGGGGAGGAAGCAATCAGCCCCAGCATTTT. Its protein product is CATSDRGGSNQPQHF.

V gene TRBV25-1 combines with J gene TRBJ2-1; 9 bases match TRBD1. J gave up 4 bases and V 9 bases, and 7 bases lay outside the gene matches. This CDR3 spans 14 amino acids. The germline V gene encodes CDR1 MGHDK and CDR2 SYGVNS. The CDR3 region has the DNA TGTGCCAGTCAGACAGGGGGAACATACAATGAGCAGTTCTTC. Encoded protein: CASQTGGTYNEQFF. The variable domain in full, with the rest retrieved from reference TRBV25-1 and TRBJ2-1, is EADIYQTPRYLVIGTGKKITLECSQTMGHDKMYWYQQDPGMELHLIHYSYGVNSTEKGDLSSESTVSRIRTEHFPLTLESARPSHTSQYLCASQTGGTYNEQFFGPGTRLTVL.

The chain recombines TRBV9 with TRBJ2-2; 7 bases are a match to TRBD2. J gave up 5 bases and V 3 bases, and 7 bases lay outside the gene matches. Germline CDR1 reads SGDLS; CDR2 reads YYNGEE. The length of the CDR3 is 15 residues. The CDR3 sequence is CASSAMTGGTGELFF. The CDR3 DNA sequence: TGTGCCAGCAGCGCGATGACCGGGGGGACCGGGGAGCTGTTTTTT.

This chain connects TRBV7-2 to TRBJ1-2, with D maybe TRBD1 (5 bases). The germline V gene has CDR1 SGHTA and CDR2 FQGNSA. There are 13 residues in the CDR3. The ends were cut back, 5 bases at V and 7 bases at J, with 14 bases in the middle. The CDR3 loop is CASSQWGGTGYTF. CDR3 nucleotides: TGTGCCAGCAGCCAGTGGGGCGGCACTGGCTACACCTTC.

The chain employs TRBV2 and TRBJ1-3; D not certain. The CDR3 is made up of 13 amino acids. V was pared by 7 bases and J by 2 bases, with 9 bases between. Per germline, CDR1 SNHLY and CDR2 FYNNEI. The CDR3 loop is CASTRQPGNTIYF. The DNA of the CDR3 is TGTGCCAGCACGCGGCAACCTGGAAACACCATATATTTT.

The chain joins TRBV3-1 (or the pseudogene TRBV3-2) to TRBJ2-3; maybe TRBD1 (7 bases). V was cut by 5 bases and J by 0 bases, with 12 bases left in between. The CDR3 is 15 amino acids. Germline lookup yields CDR1 LGHDT and CDR2 YNNKEL (reference sequence). The DNA for the CDR3 is TGTGCCAGCAGCACTAGCAGGGGGAGCACAGATACGCAGTATTTT. Translation gives CASSTSRGSTDTQYF.

The gene calls are TRBV4-2 and TRBJ2-7; 10 positions match TRBD1. CDR1 is LGHNA, CDR2 YNFKEQ, per germline. This CDR3 is built from 15 residues. V lost 1 base to trimming and J lost 4 bases; unmatched junction nucleotides: 4. CDR3 nucleotides: TGTGCCAGCAGCCAAGCCGACAGGGGGCTTTACGAGCAGTACTTC. The encoded protein is CASSQADRGLYEQYF.

The rearrangement uses TRBV2 and TRBJ2-1, with 7 nucleotides matching TRBD2. V was pared by 4 bases and J by 5 bases, with 5 bases of the junction left unmatched. Per the germline V gene, CDR1 is SNHLY and CDR2 is FYNNEI. CDR3 size: 14 residues. In DNA, the CDR3 is TGTGCCAGCAGTGCTAGCGGAATAGACAATGAGCAGTTCTTC. Translated, it gives CASSASGIDNEQFF.

The genes are TRBV19 and TRBJ2-5, with D maybe TRBD2 (7 bases). Germline-derived CDR1 and CDR2 are LNHDA and SQIVND (reference sequence). CDR3 length equals 15 residues. With 8 bases removed from V and 5 bases from J, the gap between germline ends came to 21 bases. Written as DNA, the CDR3 is TGTGCCAGTCAAAACTGGGGGGGGCGCGGGGAGACCCAGTACTTC. It encodes CASQNWGGRGETQYF.

The J gene is TRBJ2-5, the V gene TRBV4-1; D perhaps matches TRBD2 (5 bases). V shed 1 base and J shed 5 bases, with 11 bases lying between them. Germline values: CDR1 MGHRA, CDR2 YSYEKL. CDR3 length: 14 residues. The CDR3 protein is CASSQADGGETQYF. In DNA form, the CDR3 reads TGCGCCAGCAGCCAAGCAGACGGCGGGGAGACCCAGTACTTC.

The V gene is TRBV19, the J gene TRBJ1-4; D ambiguous. Between the trimmed V and J ends, which lost 3 bases and 6 bases, there was a span of 8 bases. Germline V gene data show CDR1 as LNHDA and CDR2 as SQIVND (reference sequence). The CDR3 extends over 13 amino acids. CDR3 sequence: CASSIAEYEKLFF. The CDR3 nucleotides read TGTGCCAGTAGTATCGCAGAATATGAAAAACTGTTTTTT.